The sequence of this TCR beta chain was determined in a study of metastatic and nonmetastatic thyroid tumors. Background on the study: Repertoires from blood and tumor or nodule tissue of malignant and benign thyroid patients were compared. Study conclusions and caveats: In both blood and tumor samples, TCR beta diversity was reported significantly higher for malignant than benign nodules.

As processed by the authors: To classify distant metastasis in papillary thyroid cancer, a model was built from CDR3 differences across clinicopathological groups. TCRdb re-processed the PCR reads through MiXCR. The V and J calls reflect TCRdb's pipeline rather than the authors' work. This table has 30,000 or so clones, about 19% appearing once. CDR1 KGHSH and CDR2 LQKENI come from the germline V gene. V was cut by 3 bases and J by 4 bases, with 13 bases left in between. CDR3 length: 15 amino acids. There are many counts of this clone. Its cognate antigen is unknown. Each patient came to thyroid surgery without any prior treatment (of any kind).

The specimen sequenced was blood. The receptor's source is a female donor with papillary thyroid cancer or a benign thyroid nodule (not recorded which). Some clones in this sample may be carry-over from other donors' samples. The chain combines TRBV18 with TRBJ2-1; D is unresolved. The CDR3 is CASSPAHEAYNEQFF. In nucleotides, the CDR3 is TGTGCCAGCTCACCCGCCCACGAGGCGTACAATGAGCAGTTCTTC.